This is a list of T cell receptor beta chains from one sample in a study of blood T cell repertoires in COVID-19. The protocol was immunoSEQ multiplex PCR, while the TCRdb copy is restricted to in-frame clones and leaves out a portion. The sample consists of roughly 68,000 clones, roughly 87% of them appearing once. Sequences were obtained from peripheral blood. The receptors come from a woman between 50 and 59 years old with COVID-19, enrolled during active disease. CDR3s include the opening cysteine and the closing phenylalanine or tryptophan. D genes are given only for firm matches. The size of a clone is reported for some rows only, either as once, few or many, or as a class for expanded clones.

clone_size	d_call	j_call	v_call	cdr3_nt	cdr3_aa
-	TRBD2	TRBJ2-5	TRBV19	TGTGCCAGTACCCTAGGCGGGAGACGGGGGGAGACCCAGTACTTC	CASTLGGRRGETQYF
-	-	TRBJ1-6	TRBV6-5	TGTGCCACCCTTGGGGGGAGCTCCTATAATTCACCCCTCCACTTT	CATLGGSSYNSPLHF
-	TRBD1	TRBJ1-6	TRBV6-2/TRBV6-3	TGTGCCAGCAGTTTCCCGGGACAGGGAGAATCACCCCTCCACTTT	CASSFPGQGESPLHF
-	TRBD1	TRBJ2-1	TRBV5-1	TGCGCCAGCAGCTTGAGGCAGGGGGCAAACGGTGAGCAGTTCTTC	CASSLRQGANGEQFF
once	-	TRBJ2-7	TRBV29-1	TGCAGCGTTGAGCGGCCAGGGGCGGCGGACGAGCAGTACTTC	CSVERPGAADEQYF
-	-	TRBJ1-2	TRBV19	TGTGCCAGTAGTATCTCCGAGGGTGGCTACACCTTC	CASSISEGGYTF
once	-	TRBJ2-1	TRBV7-7	TGTGCTAGCAGCTTAGGGGGGGGAGGTGAGCAGTTCTTC	CASSLGGGGEQFF
-	TRBD2	TRBJ2-3	TRBV6-5	TGTGCCAGTTGGAGGAGTGGGGGGGCAGATACGCAGTATTTT	CASWRSGGADTQYF
-	TRBD1	TRBJ1-5	TRBV18	TGTGCCAGCTCACCCGGACAGGTTCCCAATCAGCCCCAGCATTTT	CASSPGQVPNQPQHF
few	TRBD1	TRBJ1-1	TRBV29-1	TGCAGCACCAAGGGACAGCCGAACACTGAAGCTTTCTTT	CSTKGQPNTEAFF
-	-	TRBJ2-3	TRBV7-2	TGTGCCAGCAGCTTAGGGGGACTGGGGATAGCGGCCACAGATACGCAGTATTTT	CASSLGGLGIAATDTQYF
-	-	TRBJ1-1	TRBV7-8	TGTGCCAGCAGCATCAACAGGGACACTGAAGCTTTCTTT	CASSINRDTEAFF
-	-	TRBJ2-3	TRBV9	TGTGCCAGCAGCAAAAGCGGGTCCACAGATACGCAGTATTTT	CASSKSGSTDTQYF
once	TRBD2	TRBJ2-2	TRBV11-3	TGTGCCAGCAGCCAAAGGATTAGCGGGACCGGGGAGCTGTTTTTT	CASSQRISGTGELFF
few	-	TRBJ2-7	TRBV2	TGTGCCAGCAGCCCCCCTACAGGTTCGCTGTACGAGCAGTACTTC	CASSPPTGSLYEQYF
-	-	TRBJ2-3	TRBV24-1	TGTGCCACCAGGGGGGGTCGGCGGGACTTGTGGGCAGATACGCAGTATTTT	CATRGGRRDLWADTQYF
-	-	TRBJ2-1	TRBV4-2	TGTGCCAGCAGCCACATAATTACTACCCACAATGAGCAGTTCTTC	CASSHIITTHNEQFF
-	-	TRBJ1-3	TRBV6-2/TRBV6-3	TGTGCCAGCAGTTACCGTATAAGAGGGCCGGACACCATATATTTT	CASSYRIRGPDTIYF
-	-	TRBJ2-1	TRBV3-1/TRBV3-2	TGTGCCAGCAGCCTACGAGGGCGAAATGAGCAGTTCTTC	CASSLRGRNEQFF
-	-	TRBJ2-2	TRBV12-3/TRBV12-4	TGTGCCAGCACGGAGGTAAACACCGGGGAGCTGTTTTTT	CASTEVNTGELFF
-	-	TRBJ2-7	TRBV7-9	TGTGCCAGCAGCTTAGTGTTAGGACAGACCTACGAGCAGTACTTC	CASSLVLGQTYEQYF
once	-	TRBJ2-7	TRBV6-2/TRBV6-3	TGTGCCAGCAGCCGGGGAGAAGCCTACGAGCAGTACTTC	CASSRGEAYEQYF
-	TRBD1	TRBJ1-6	TRBV11-2	TGTGCCAGCAGCCGGGACAGTCCCTCACCCCTCCACTTT	CASSRDSPSPLHF
-	TRBD1	TRBJ2-3	TRBV18	TGTGCCAGCTCACCCAAACAGGGGGCGAGCACAGATACGCAGTATTTT	CASSPKQGASTDTQYF
-	-	TRBJ2-1	TRBV10-3	TGTGCCATCAGTGAGACTGCGGGATTAGTTAATGAGCAGTTCTTC	CAISETAGLVNEQFF
-	-	TRBJ1-3	TRBV14	TGTGCCAGCAGCCAAGCTGCTGGAAACACCATATATTTT	CASSQAAGNTIYF
-	-	TRBJ2-7	TRBV7-3	TGTGCCAGCAGCCCCACCCGTTTGTCGGGCGAGCAGTACTTC	CASSPTRLSGEQYF
-	-	TRBJ1-1	TRBV19	TGTGCCAGTAGTATAGGGGAGGTTCGGAACACTGAAGCTTTCTTT	CASSIGEVRNTEAFF
-	-	TRBJ2-7	TRBV7-9	TGTGCCAGCAGCTTAGGCCCGGAACGGGGAGGCGAGCAGTACTTC	CASSLGPERGGEQYF
once	TRBD1	TRBJ1-1	TRBV28	TGTGCCAGCTCAGGGGGAATGGCTTTCTTT	CASSGGMAFF
-	-	TRBJ2-7	TRBV7-8	TGTGCCAGCAGCTTAAGGAGGGAGCAGTACTTC	CASSLRREQYF
-	TRBD2	TRBJ2-1	TRBV7-6	TGTGCCAGCAGCTCTATCCTAGGGACTAGCGGGAGGAGGAATGAGCAGTTCTTC	CASSSILGTSGRRNEQFF
-	TRBD2	TRBJ2-1	TRBV7-3	TGTGCCAGCAGTCTATCCCCCTCGGGCGGGAGAGTCAATGAGCAGTTCTTC	CASSLSPSGGRVNEQFF
-	TRBD2	TRBJ2-1	TRBV24-1	TGTGCCACCAGTGACTCGGGGGCTAGCGGGAGATTGGATGAGCAGTTCTTC	CATSDSGASGRLDEQFF
-	-	TRBJ1-1	TRBV19	TGTGCCAGTAAGGCAGGCAGGGCTAGTGAAGCTTTCTTT	CASKAGRASEAFF
few	-	TRBJ2-7	TRBV4-2	TGTGCCAGCAGCCCCGCCCTTGACAAGAGCTCCTACGAGCAGTACTTC	CASSPALDKSSYEQYF
-	-	TRBJ2-5	TRBV7-6	TGTGCCAGCAGCTCGGGACAATCCCAAGAGACCCAGTACTTC	CASSSGQSQETQYF
-	-	TRBJ2-6	TRBV18	TGTGCCAGCTCCCTATATGAACAGAACGACAGCTCTGGGGCCAACGTCCTGACTTTC	CASSLYEQNDSSGANVLTF
-	-	TRBJ2-7	TRBV7-2	TGTGCCAGCAGCTTACGGGGCTACGAGCAGTACTTC	CASSLRGYEQYF
-	-	TRBJ2-2	TRBV6-6	TGTGCCAGCAGGCCCTATGCAACCGGGGAGCTGTTTTTT	CASRPYATGELFF
once	TRBD2	TRBJ2-2	TRBV10-3	TGTGCCATCAGAGGTCGACTAGCGGGAGATGGCGGGGAGCTGTTTTTT	CAIRGRLAGDGGELFF
-	-	TRBJ2-3	TRBV18	TGTGCCAGCTCACCAAAATCTATTTCGGGGGTTGGCACAGATACGCAGTATTTT	CASSPKSISGVGTDTQYF
once	-	TRBJ2-7	TRBV30	TGTGCCTGGAAGGGGGAGCCCCCCTACGAGCAGTACTTC	CAWKGEPPYEQYF
once	TRBD2	TRBJ2-2	TRBV9	TGTGCCAGCAGCGTAGATAGGGGACTAGCACTCAACGGGGAGCTGTTTTTT	CASSVDRGLALNGELFF
-	-	TRBJ1-2	TRBV13	TGTGCCAGCAGCTTAGCACAGGGAAAGGGGGGCTACACCTTC	CASSLAQGKGGYTF
-	-	TRBJ1-5	TRBV28	TGTGCCAGCACCTTGGGGGGGAGGGCTGGATCGAGCAATCAGCCCCAGCATTTT	CASTLGGRAGSSNQPQHF
-	-	TRBJ2-5	TRBV30	TGTGCCTGGAGTGTATCGAGGATGCCCCATACACAAGAGACCCAGTACTTC	CAWSVSRMPHTQETQYF
-	-	TRBJ1-5	TRBV18	TGTGCCAGCTCACCATCCGGGGGAGGCAATAATCAGCCCCAGCATTTT	CASSPSGGGNNQPQHF
-	-	TRBJ1-1	TRBV5-1	TGCGCCAGCAGCAGCCCGGACTGGGCTCTGAACACTGAAGCTTTCTTT	CASSSPDWALNTEAFF
once	TRBD1	TRBJ1-1	TRBV27	TGTGCCAGCAGGGGACAGGGAGGGACTGAAGCTTTCTTT	CASRGQGGTEAFF
-	-	TRBJ1-2	TRBV6-5	TGTGCCAGCAGTTCGCAGGCAGGATTCGGGGATGGCTACACCTTC	CASSSQAGFGDGYTF
-	-	TRBJ1-1	TRBV19	TGTGCCAGTAGTCGGAACACTGAAGCTTTCTTT	CASSRNTEAFF
-	-	TRBJ1-2	TRBV5-1	TGCGCCAGCAGCTTGGCTGGCAGGGAAGGCTACACCTTC	CASSLAGREGYTF
-	-	TRBJ1-2	TRBV6-2/TRBV6-3	TGTGCCAGCAGTAACGAGCCACTCCAGCGAGGCTATGGCTACACCTTC	CASSNEPLQRGYGYTF
-	TRBD1	TRBJ1-2	TRBV7-2	TGTGCCAGCAGCTCAAAAGACAGGGGCGTCTATGGCTACACCTTC	CASSSKDRGVYGYTF
-	-	TRBJ2-5	TRBV5-6	TGTGCCAGCAGCTTGGTTCGGACACACCAGTACTTC	CASSLVRTHQYF
once	TRBD1	TRBJ1-1	TRBV4-1	TGCGCCAGCAGCCAAGACAGGGGGCTTACTGAAGCTTTCTTT	CASSQDRGLTEAFF
-	-	TRBJ2-7	TRBV19	TGTGCCAGTAGTAGGGGAGCTTGGCAGTACTTC	CASSRGAWQYF